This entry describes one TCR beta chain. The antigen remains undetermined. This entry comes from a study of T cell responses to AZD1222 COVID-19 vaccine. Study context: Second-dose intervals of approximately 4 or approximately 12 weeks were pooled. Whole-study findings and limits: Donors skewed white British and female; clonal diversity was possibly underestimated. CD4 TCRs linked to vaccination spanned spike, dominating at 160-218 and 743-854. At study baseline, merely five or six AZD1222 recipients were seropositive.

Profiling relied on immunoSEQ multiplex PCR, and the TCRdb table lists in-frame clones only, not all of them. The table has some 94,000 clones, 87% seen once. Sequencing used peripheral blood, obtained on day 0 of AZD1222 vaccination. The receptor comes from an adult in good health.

CDR3 sequence reads: CASSPQDSTLGNTIYF. The CDR3 DNA reads TGTGCCAGCTCACCTCAGGACAGTACCCTTGGAAACACCATATATTTT. The chain couples TRBV18 to TRBJ1-3; a possible D gene is TRBD1 (6 bases). The germline V gene has CDR1 KGHSH and CDR2 LQKENI. This CDR3 comprises 16 residues. The germline V and J ends were trimmed by 3 bases and 3 bases, with 15 bases remaining between them.